This T cell receptor (beta chain) came from a study of technical replicates of blood from four donors. Trimming took 3 bases from V and 0 from J; bases not matched to a gene: 5. CDR3 length: 16 amino acids. Germline V CDR1 and CDR2: ENHRY, SYGVKD. Libraries were prepared by immunoSEQ multiplex PCR; TCRdb keeps only in-frame clonotypes and omits some of them. The sample contains 40,000 to 60,000 clones, roughly 84% of which appear only once. The chain is built from TRBV10-3 and TRBJ1-1, with 9 bases lining up with TRBD1. The sequence came from a human donor in good health. Some clones in this sample may be carry-over from other donors' samples. Sequenced material: PBMCs. The DNA of the CDR3 is TGTGCCATCAGTGACACACGGACAGGGGTGAACACTGAAGCTTTCTTT. Protein product: CAISDTRTGVNTEAFF.